This T cell receptor (beta chain) comes out of a study of OX40 agonist ivuxolimab in advanced cancers. Overall study: Patients with hepatocellular carcinoma, melanoma, renal cell or head and neck cancer made up the dose-escalation patients. Study findings and constraints: Antigen specificity was not determined for the expanded peripheral T cells. Partly responding patients at 0.1-3.0 mg/kg showed some of the smallest clonal expansion.

Concerning this clone: Its antigen is currently unknown.

Germline loops: CDR1 SGHRS, CDR2 YFSETQ. Trimming cost V 4 bases and J 0 bases; bases outside gene matches: 7. CDR3 length: 16 residues. Profiling relied on immunoSEQ multiplex PCR, and the TCRdb table lists in-frame clones only, not all of them. This sample carries roughly 48,000 clones, 80% to 90% of them seen once, and the ten largest clones take 7.5% to 10%. Sequenced material: CD4+ or CD8+ T cells sorted from blood, taken in a trial of the OX40 agonist ivuxolimab. The source of this sequence is an adult with an advanced solid tumor such as melanoma, head and neck, liver or kidney cancer. This chain connects TRBV5-1 to TRBJ1-3, with 7 nucleotides matching TRBD1. The CDR3 here is CASSGGDRVSGNTIYF. In DNA form, the CDR3 reads TGCGCCAGCAGCGGGGGCGACAGGGTCTCTGGAAACACCATATATTTT.